A single sample gave rise to the 5 T cell receptor beta chains below, sequenced in a study of shared T cell receptors in the human thymus. The protocol was immunoSEQ multiplex PCR, while the TCRdb copy is restricted to in-frame clones and leaves out a portion. The sample has 540,000 or so clones, 75% to 85% seen once. These data also featured in a second study, about human thymus T cells.

The sample consisted of thymocytes. Receptor source: a boy under three years old with a congenital heart defect.

The J gene is TRBJ1-1, the V gene TRBV5-1; D may be TRBD1 (6 bases). V lost 0 bases, J lost 0 bases, and 9 bases lay in between. The CDR3 has 15 residues. Looked up from germline, CDR1 is SGHRS and CDR2 is YFSETQ. CDR3 sequence reads: CASSLEPGVNTEAFF. Written as DNA, the CDR3 is TGCGCCAGCAGCTTGGAACCAGGGGTGAACACTGAAGCTTTCTTT.

J is TRBJ2-7 and V is TRBV18; 9 bases match TRBD2. The germline V gene has CDR1 KGHSH and CDR2 LQKENI. The ends lost 2 bases at V and 2 bases at J; junction bases unmatched: 7. The CDR3 runs 16 residues. This chain's CDR3 is CASSPAGGPAPYEQYF. CDR3 sequence (DNA): TGTGCCAGCTCACCAGCGGGAGGGCCGGCGCCCTACGAGCAGTACTTC.

V usage is TRBV7-2 and J usage is TRBJ2-7, with 14 bases aligning to TRBD2. The V and J ends lost 8 bases and 4 bases, in that order; junction bases with no gene match: 13. The CDR3 runs to 17 residues. The V gene's germline CDR1 is SGHTA and CDR2 FQGNSA. This chain's CDR3 is CASGVTSGRAGPYEQYF. In DNA form, the CDR3 reads TGTGCCAGCGGCGTGACTAGCGGGAGGGCCGGTCCTTACGAGCAGTACTTC. Variable domain in full (rest from reference TRBV7-2 and TRBJ2-7): GAGVSQSPSNKVTEKGKDVELRCDPISGHTALYWYRQSLGQGLEFLIYFQGNSAPDKSGLPSDRFSAERTGGSVSTLTIQRTQQEDSAVYLCASGVTSGRAGPYEQYFGPGTRLTVT.

The CDR3 DNA sequence: TGTGCCAGCACTCCCCGAGGGACCTACGAGCAGTACTTC. Protein product: CASTPRGTYEQYF. The chain recombines TRBV6-5 with TRBJ2-7; a weak D match, TRBD2 (5 bases). Trimming stripped 7 bases from V and 2 bases from J, with 12 bases between. The CDR3 covers 13 residues. The V gene's germline CDR1 is MNHEY and CDR2 SVGAGI.

Written as DNA, the CDR3 is TGTGCCAGCAGTGCCACAGGGGCACCATCACCCCTCCACTTT. Translation: CASSATGAPSPLHF. The rearrangement links TRBV27 to TRBJ1-6; 7 bases are shared with TRBD1. The CDR3 has 14 residues. V shed 5 bases and J 10 bases; nucleotides not matched to a gene: 8. Germline V gene lookup returns CDR1 MNHEY and CDR2 SMNVEV (reference sequence).